This TCR beta chain comes out of a study of cytomegalovirus exposure and HLA in healthy donors. Generated by immunoSEQ multiplex PCR, the TCRdb table keeps only in-frame clones and is missing some. The table shows some 250,000 clones, with less than 95% occurring only once. Trimming took 3 bases from V and 2 from J, leaving 17 bases between them. Germline values: CDR1 MDHEN, CDR2 SYDVKM. This CDR3 has 17 residues. This clone was seen once. The sequence derives from a woman in her 30s in good health and CMV-seronegative. This chain joins TRBV28 and TRBJ1-5; no clear D gene. Sequences were obtained from PBMCs. The chain's CDR3 is CASSLNRGGSGNQPQHF. CDR3 coding DNA: TGTGCCAGCAGTTTGAATCGGGGTGGGTCCGGCAATCAGCCCCAGCATTTT.